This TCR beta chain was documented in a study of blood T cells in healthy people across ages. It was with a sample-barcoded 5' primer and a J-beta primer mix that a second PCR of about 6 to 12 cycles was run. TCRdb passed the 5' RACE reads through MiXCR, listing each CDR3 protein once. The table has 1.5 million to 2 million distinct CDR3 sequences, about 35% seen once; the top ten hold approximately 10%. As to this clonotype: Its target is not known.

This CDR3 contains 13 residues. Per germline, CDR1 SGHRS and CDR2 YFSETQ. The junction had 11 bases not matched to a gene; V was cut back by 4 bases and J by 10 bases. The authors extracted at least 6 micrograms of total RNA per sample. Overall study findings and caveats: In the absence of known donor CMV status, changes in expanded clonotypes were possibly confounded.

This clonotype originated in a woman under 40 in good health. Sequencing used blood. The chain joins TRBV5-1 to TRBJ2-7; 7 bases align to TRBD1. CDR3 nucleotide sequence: TGCGCCAGCAGCCCCACTACAGGGGCGTCCCAGTACTTC. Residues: CASSPTTGASQYF.